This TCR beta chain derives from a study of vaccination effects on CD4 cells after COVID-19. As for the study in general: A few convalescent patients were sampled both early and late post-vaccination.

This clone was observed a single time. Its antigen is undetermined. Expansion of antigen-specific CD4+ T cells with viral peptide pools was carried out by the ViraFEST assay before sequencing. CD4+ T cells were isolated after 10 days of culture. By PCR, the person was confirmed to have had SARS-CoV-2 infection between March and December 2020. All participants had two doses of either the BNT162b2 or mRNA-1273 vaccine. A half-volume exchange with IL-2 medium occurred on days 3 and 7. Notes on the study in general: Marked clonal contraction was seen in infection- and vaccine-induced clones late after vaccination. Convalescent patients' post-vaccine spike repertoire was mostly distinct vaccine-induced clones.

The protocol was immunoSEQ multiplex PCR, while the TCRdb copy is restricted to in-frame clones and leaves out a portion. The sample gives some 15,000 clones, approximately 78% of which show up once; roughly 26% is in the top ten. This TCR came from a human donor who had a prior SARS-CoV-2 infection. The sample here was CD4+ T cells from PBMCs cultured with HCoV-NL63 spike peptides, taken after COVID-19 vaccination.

The CDR3 DNA follows: TGTGCCAGCAGTTCGCCCCTTTGGCGGAATACCTACAATGAGCAGTTCTTC. This encodes CASSSPLWRNTYNEQFF. V is TRBV6-2 or TRBV6-3 and J is TRBJ2-1; D call uncertain. V lost 4 bases, J lost 2 bases, and 18 bases lay in between. Germline-derived CDR1 and CDR2 are MNHEY and SVGEGT. The CDR3 runs 17 residues.